Only a few counts were recorded for the clone carrying this T cell receptor beta chain. There are 17 residues in the CDR3. Germline V CDR1 and CDR2: SNHLY, FYNNEI. V was clipped by 2 bases and J by 0 bases, with 15 bases between them. Per the original data handling: Estimated nucleated cell counts came from reference gene primer amplification. Sequencing was performed with immunoSEQ multiplex PCR; in TCRdb, only in-frame clones are kept and a portion is missing. V and J calls and clone size come straight from that table; D and trimming were deduced from the DNA. Of 110,000 or so clones listed, roughly four fifths were seen once; the top ten hold about 12%. This entry is derived from a study of blood T cell repertoires in COVID-19. Study-level information: Acute-phase and convalescent COVID-19 samples originated in the United States, Italy and Spain.

This chain connects TRBV2 to TRBJ2-3; D not certain. This sequence originates from a human donor in a cohort sampled during active COVID-19. The specimen sequenced was peripheral blood. The CDR3 nucleotides read TGTGCCAGCAGTGAAAATGAGTTCGCCCCAAGCACAGATACGCAGTATTTT. Translating gives CASSENEFAPSTDTQYF. Full variable domain (remainder filled in from reference TRBV2 and TRBJ2-3): EPEVTQTPSHQVTQMGQEVILRCVPISNHLYFYWYRQILGQKVEFLVSFYNNEISEKSEIFDDQFSVERPDGSNFTLKIRSTKLEDSAMYFCASSENEFAPSTDTQYFGPGTRLTVL.